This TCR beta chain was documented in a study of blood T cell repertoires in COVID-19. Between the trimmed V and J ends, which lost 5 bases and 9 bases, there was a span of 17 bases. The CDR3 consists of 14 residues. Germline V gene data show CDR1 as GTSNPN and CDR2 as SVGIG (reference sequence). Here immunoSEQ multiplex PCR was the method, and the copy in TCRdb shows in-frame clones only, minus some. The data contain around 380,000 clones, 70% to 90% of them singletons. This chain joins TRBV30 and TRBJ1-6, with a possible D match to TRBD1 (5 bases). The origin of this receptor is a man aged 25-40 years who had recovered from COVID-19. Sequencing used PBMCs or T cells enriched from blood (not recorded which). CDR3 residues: CAWHPGLGGSPLHF. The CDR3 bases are TGTGCCTGGCACCCGGGACTTGGGGGTTCACCCCTCCACTTT.